Described below is a single T cell receptor beta chain sequence and its context. Its antigen is unidentified. A sample-barcoded 5' primer and a J-beta primer mix were used in a second PCR of roughly 6 to 11 cycles. TCRdb reprocessed the 5' RACE reads via MiXCR and lists one record per CDR3 protein. The sample includes some 1.5 million distinct CDR3 sequences, 35% to 45% seen only once; the top ten take about 4%. Trimming removed 1 base at V and 7 bases at J, with 13 bases between. The CDR3 contains 15 residues. In germline, CDR1 is SGHAT, CDR2 FQNNGV. This sample was included in a study of blood T cells in healthy people across ages. Study-wide context: Roughly one uniquely barcoded beta molecule per two T cells was captured. The study, taken as a whole, reports: Calculation of diversity from one million T cells yielded estimates considered to be underestimates. Aged donors had fewer naive CD4+ cells and lower diversity than long-lived donors.

The sequence was collected from a young woman in good health. The sample taken for sequencing was blood. The V call is TRBV11-2, the J call TRBJ2-2, with D perhaps assigned TRBD1 or TRBD2 (5 bases each). The CDR3 coding sequence is TGTGCCAGCAGCTTAGTACTAGGGGTGAGCGGGGAGCTGTTTTTT. Translation gives CASSLVLGVSGELFF. Full variable domain (missing parts from reference TRBV11-2 and TRBJ2-2): EAGVAQSPRYKIIEKRQSVAFWCNPISGHATLYWYQQILGQGPKLLIQFQNNGVVDDSQLPKDRFSAERLKGVDSTLKIQPAKLEDSAVYLCASSLVLGVSGELFFGEGSRLTVL.